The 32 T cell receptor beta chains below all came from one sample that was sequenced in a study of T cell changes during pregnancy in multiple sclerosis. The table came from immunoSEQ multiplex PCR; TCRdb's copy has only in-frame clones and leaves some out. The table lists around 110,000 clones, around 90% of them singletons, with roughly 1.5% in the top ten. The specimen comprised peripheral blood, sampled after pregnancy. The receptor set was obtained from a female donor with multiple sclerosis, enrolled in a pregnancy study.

The CDR3, as DNA: TGTGCCAGTAGTGGAAGGGGGCAATACGAGCAGTACTTC. Amino acids: CASSGRGQYEQYF. The rearrangement uses TRBV19 and TRBJ2-7; 7 bases agree with TRBD1. The length of the CDR3 is 13 residues. The germline V gene encodes CDR1 LNHDA and CDR2 SQIVND (reference sequence). V was pared by 5 bases and J by 4 bases, with 5 bases of the junction left unmatched.

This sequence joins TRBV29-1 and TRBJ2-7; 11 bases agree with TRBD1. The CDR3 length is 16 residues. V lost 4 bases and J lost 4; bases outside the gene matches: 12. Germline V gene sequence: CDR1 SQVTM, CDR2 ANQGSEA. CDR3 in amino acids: CSVVPWTGTGGYEQYF. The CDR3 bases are TGCAGCGTTGTCCCCTGGACTGGGACAGGGGGGTACGAGCAGTACTTC.

The DNA of the CDR3 is TGTGCCAGCAGCGCAGACAGAGTTAATCAGCCCCAGCATTTT. Translated, it gives CASSADRVNQPQHF. The gene calls are TRBV2 and TRBJ1-5, with D possibly matching TRBD1 (5 bases). Germline lookup yields CDR1 SNHLY and CDR2 FYNNEI. Trimming cost V 6 bases and J 4 bases, with 13 bases left between them. The CDR3 loop spans 14 amino acids. Full variable domain (outside the CDR3, taken from reference TRBV2 and TRBJ1-5): EPEVTQTPSHQVTQMGQEVILRCVPISNHLYFYWYRQILGQKVEFLVSFYNNEISEKSEIFDDQFSVERPDGSNFTLKIRSTKLEDSAMYFCASSADRVNQPQHFGDGTRLSIL.

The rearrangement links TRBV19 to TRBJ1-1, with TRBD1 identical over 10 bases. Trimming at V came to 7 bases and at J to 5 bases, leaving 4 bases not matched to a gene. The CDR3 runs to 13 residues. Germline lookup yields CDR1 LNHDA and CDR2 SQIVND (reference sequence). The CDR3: CASTGQGGTEAFF. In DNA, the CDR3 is TGTGCCAGTACAGGACAGGGGGGGACTGAAGCTTTCTTT.

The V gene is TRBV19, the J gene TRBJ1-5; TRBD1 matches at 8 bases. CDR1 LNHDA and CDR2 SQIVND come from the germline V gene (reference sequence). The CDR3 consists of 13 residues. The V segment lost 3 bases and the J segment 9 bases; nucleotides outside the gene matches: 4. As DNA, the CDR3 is TGTGCCAGTAGTATGGACAGGGTACGGCCCCAGCATTTT. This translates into CASSMDRVRPQHF.

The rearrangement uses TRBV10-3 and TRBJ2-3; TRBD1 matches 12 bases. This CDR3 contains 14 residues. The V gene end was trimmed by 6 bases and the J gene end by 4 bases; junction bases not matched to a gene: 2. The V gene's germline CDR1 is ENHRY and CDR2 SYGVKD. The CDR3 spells CAIRGDRGPDTQYF. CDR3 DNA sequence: TGTGCCATCAGGGGGGACAGGGGGCCAGATACGCAGTATTTT.

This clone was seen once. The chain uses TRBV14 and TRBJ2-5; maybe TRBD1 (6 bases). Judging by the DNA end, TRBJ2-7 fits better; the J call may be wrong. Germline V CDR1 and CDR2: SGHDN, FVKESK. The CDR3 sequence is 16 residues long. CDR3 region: CASSPWGWDNIYEQYF. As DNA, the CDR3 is TGTGCCAGCAGCCCGTGGGGATGGGACAACATCTACGAGCAGTACTTC.

Written as DNA, the CDR3 is TGTGCCAGCAGCCAGCGGGGGGGACTTTCAGATACGCAGTATTTT. Translating it yields CASSQRGGLSDTQYF. The chain couples TRBV7-3 to TRBJ2-3; 10 bases align to TRBD2. With 5 bases clipped from V and 4 bases from J, the junction kept 6 bases outside the gene matches. Germline CDR1 is SGHTA and CDR2 is FQGTGA. The CDR3 has 15 residues.

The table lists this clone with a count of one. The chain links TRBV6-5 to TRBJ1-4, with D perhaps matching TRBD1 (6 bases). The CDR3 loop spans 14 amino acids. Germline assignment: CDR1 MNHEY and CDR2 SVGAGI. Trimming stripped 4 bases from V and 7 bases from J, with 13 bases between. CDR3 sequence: CASSSGRGGEKLFF. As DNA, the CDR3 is TGTGCCAGCAGTTCCGGGAGGGGGGGTGAAAAACTGTTTTTT.

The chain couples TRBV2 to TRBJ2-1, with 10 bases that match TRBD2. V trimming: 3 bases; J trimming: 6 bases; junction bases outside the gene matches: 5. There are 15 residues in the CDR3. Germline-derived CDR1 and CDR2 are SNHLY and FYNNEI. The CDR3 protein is CASSDRASGGNEQFF. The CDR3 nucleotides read TGTGCCAGCAGTGACAGGGCTAGCGGGGGCAATGAGCAGTTCTTC.

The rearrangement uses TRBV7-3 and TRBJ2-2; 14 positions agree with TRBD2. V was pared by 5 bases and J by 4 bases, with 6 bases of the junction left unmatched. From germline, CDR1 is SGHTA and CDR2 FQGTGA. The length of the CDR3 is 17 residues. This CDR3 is CASSATSGRAGTGELFF. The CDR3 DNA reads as TGTGCCAGCAGCGCGACTAGCGGGAGGGCCGGCACCGGGGAGCTGTTTTTT.

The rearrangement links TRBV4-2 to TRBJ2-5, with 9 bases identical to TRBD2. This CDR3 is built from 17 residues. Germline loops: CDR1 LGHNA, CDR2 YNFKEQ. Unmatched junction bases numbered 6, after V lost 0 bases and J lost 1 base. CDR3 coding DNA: TGTGCCAGCAGCCAAGAGGGTCTAGCGGGGCCCCAAGAGACCCAGTACTTC. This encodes CASSQEGLAGPQETQYF.

For the CDR3, the DNA is TGTGCCAGCAGTCGACTAGCGGCTCTTTCCTACGAGCAGTACTTC. Translating it yields CASSRLAALSYEQYF. The genes are TRBV28 and TRBJ2-7; TRBD2 matches 9 bases. The CDR3 has 15 residues. After removal of 5 bases from V and 1 base from J, the junction contained 6 bases not matched to a gene. Germline assignment: CDR1 MDHEN and CDR2 SYDVKM.

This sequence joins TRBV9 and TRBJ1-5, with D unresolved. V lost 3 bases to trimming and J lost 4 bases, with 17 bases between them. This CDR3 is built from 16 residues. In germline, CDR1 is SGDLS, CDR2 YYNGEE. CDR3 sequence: CASSGTRADQNQPQHF. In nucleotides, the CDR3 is TGTGCCAGCAGCGGCACGAGGGCAGACCAGAATCAGCCCCAGCATTTT.

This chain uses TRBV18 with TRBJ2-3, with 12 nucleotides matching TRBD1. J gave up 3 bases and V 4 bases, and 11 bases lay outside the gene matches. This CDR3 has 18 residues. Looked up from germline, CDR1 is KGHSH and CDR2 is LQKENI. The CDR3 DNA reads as TGTGCCAGCTCACAGTCCTGGGGACAGGGGGCGCCGACAGATACGCAGTATTTT. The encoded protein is CASSQSWGQGAPTDTQYF.

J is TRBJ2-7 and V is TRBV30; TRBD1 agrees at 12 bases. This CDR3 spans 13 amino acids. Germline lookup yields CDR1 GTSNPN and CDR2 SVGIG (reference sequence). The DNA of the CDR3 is TGTGCTTCAATTCCGGGACAGGGGGCAGGGCAGTACTTC. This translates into CASIPGQGAGQYF.

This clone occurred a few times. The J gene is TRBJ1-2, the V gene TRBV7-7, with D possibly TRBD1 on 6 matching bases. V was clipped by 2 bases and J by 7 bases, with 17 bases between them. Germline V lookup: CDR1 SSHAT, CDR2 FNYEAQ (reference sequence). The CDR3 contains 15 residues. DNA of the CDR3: TGTGCCAGCAGCTTACAGGGGACGGCAACGGCTGGCTACACCTTC. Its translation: CASSLQGTATAGYTF. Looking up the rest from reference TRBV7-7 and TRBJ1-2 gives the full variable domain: GAGVSQSPRYKVTKRGQDVTLRCDPISSHATLYWYQQALGQGPEFLTYFNYEAQPDKSGLPSDRFSAERPEGSISTLTIQRTEQRDSAMYRCASSLQGTATAGYTFGSGTRLTVV.

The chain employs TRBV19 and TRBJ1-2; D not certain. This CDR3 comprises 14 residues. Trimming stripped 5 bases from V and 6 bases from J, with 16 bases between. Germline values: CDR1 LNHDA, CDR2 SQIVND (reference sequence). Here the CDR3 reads CASSFRQAKDGYTF. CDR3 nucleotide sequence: TGTGCCAGTAGTTTTCGGCAGGCGAAAGATGGCTACACCTTC.

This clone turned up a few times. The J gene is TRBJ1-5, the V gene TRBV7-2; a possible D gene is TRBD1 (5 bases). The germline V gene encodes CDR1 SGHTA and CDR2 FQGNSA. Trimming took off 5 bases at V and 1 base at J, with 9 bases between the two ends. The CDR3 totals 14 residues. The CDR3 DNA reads TGTGCCAGCAGCCCCGGGGGGAGCAATCAGCCCCAGCATTTT. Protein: CASSPGGSNQPQHF. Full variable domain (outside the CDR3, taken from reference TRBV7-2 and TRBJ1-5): GAGVSQSPSNKVTEKGKDVELRCDPISGHTALYWYRQSLGQGLEFLIYFQGNSAPDKSGLPSDRFSAERTGGSVSTLTIQRTQQEDSAVYLCASSPGGSNQPQHFGDGTRLSIL.

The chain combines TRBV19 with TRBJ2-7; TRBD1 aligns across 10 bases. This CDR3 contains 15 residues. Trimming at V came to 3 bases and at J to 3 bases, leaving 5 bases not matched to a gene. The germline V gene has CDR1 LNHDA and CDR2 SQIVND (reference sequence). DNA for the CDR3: TGTGCCAGTAGTATGGGGGACAGGGGCGGCTACGAGCAGTACTTC. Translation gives CASSMGDRGGYEQYF.

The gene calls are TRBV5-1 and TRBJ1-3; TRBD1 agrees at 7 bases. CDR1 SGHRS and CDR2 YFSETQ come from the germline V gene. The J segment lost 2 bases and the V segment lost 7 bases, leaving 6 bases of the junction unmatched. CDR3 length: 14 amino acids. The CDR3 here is CASGPGGPGNTIYF. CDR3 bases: TGCGCCAGCGGGCCAGGGGGGCCTGGAAACACCATATATTTT.

DNA for the CDR3: TGTGCCAGCAGTAAGGGACTAGCGGGAGTCGAGCAGTACTTC. Amino acid sequence: CASSKGLAGVEQYF. The chain has TRBV27 and TRBJ2-7; 14 positions agree with TRBD2. The V and J ends lost 5 bases and 6 bases, in that order; junction bases with no gene match: 3. Germline lookup yields CDR1 MNHEY and CDR2 SMNVEV (reference sequence). This CDR3 contains 14 residues.

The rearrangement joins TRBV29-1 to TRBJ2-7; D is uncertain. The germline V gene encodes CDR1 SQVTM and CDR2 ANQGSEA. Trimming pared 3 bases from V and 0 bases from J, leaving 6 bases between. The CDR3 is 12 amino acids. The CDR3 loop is CSVDTGSYEQYF. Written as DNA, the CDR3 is TGCAGCGTTGATACGGGCTCCTACGAGCAGTACTTC.

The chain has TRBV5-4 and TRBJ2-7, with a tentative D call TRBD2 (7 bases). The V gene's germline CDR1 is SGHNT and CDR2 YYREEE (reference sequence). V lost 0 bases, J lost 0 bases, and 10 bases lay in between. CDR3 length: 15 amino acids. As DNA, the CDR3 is TGTGCCAGCAGCTTGGTGGGAGGGGGCTCCTACGAGCAGTACTTC. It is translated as CASSLVGGGSYEQYF. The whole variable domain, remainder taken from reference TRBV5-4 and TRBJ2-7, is ETGVTQSPTHLIKTRGQQVTLRCSSQSGHNTVSWYQQALGQGPQFIFQYYREEENGRGNFPPRFSGLQFPNYSSELNVNALELDDSALYLCASSLVGGGSYEQYFGPGTRLTVT.

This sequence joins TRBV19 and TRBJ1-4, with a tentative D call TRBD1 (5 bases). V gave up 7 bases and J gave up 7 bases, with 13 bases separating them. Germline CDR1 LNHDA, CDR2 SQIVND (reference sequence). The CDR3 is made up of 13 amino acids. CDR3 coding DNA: TGTGCCAGTAAGACGGGGGGGACTGAAAAACTGTTTTTT. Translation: CASKTGGTEKLFF. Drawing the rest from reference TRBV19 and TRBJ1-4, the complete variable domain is DGGITQSPKYLFRKEGQNVTLSCEQNLNHDAMYWYRQDPGQGLRLIYYSQIVNDFQKGDIAEGYSVSREKKESFPLTVTSAQKNPTAFYLCASKTGGTEKLFFGSGTQLSVL.

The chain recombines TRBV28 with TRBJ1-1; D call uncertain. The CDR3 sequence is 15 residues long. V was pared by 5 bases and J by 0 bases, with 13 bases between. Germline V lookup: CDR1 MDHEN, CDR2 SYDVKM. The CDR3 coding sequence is TGTGCCAGCAGTGCCCCAGTGAACGTGAACACTGAAGCTTTCTTT. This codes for CASSAPVNVNTEAFF.

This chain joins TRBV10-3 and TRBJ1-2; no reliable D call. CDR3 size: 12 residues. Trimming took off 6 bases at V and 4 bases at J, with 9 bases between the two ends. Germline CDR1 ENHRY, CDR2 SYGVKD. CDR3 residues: CAISGDTYGYTF. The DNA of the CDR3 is TGTGCCATCAGCGGGGATACCTATGGCTACACCTTC.

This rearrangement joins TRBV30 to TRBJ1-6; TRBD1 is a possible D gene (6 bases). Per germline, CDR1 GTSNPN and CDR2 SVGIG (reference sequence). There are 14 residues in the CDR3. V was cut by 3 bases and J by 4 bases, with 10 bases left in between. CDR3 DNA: TGTGCCTGGAGCGAGACAGGTTATAATTCACCCCTCCACTTT. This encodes CAWSETGYNSPLHF.

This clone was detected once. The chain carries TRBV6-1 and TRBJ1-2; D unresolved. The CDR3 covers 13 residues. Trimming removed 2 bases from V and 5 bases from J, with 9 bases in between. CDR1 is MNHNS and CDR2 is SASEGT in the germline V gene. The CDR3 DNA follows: TGTGCCAGCAGTGAATTCACTGATTATGGCTACACCTTC. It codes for CASSEFTDYGYTF.

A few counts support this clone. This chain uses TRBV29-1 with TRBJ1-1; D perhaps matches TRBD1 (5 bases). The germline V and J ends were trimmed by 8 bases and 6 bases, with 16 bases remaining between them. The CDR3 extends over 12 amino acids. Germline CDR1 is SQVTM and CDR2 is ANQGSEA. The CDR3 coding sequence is TGCAGCATACTCAGGGTTGGGGCTGAAGCTTTCTTT. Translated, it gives CSILRVGAEAFF.

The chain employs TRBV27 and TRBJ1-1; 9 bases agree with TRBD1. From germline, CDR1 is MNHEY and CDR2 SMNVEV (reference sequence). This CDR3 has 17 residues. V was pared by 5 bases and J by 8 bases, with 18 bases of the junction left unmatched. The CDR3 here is CASSPSPGTGTSGEAFF. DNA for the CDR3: TGTGCCAGCAGTCCAAGCCCCGGGACAGGGACTTCGGGGGAAGCTTTCTTT.

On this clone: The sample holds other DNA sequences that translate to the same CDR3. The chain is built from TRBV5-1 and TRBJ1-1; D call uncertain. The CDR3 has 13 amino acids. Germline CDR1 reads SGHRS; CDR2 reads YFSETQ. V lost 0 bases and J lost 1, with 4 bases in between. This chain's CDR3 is CASSLARNTEAFF. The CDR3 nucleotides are TGCGCCAGCAGCTTGGCCAGGAACACTGAAGCTTTCTTT.